This T cell receptor beta chain was sequenced during a study of cytomegalovirus exposure and HLA in healthy donors. Findings of the study overall: A later analysis found most CMV-associated TCR beta chains apparently HLA-restricted.

A remark on this clone: The antigen remains unidentified.

Both 60 Vbeta primers and 13 Jbeta primers went into the PCR. Produced via immunoSEQ multiplex PCR; TCRdb's table is partial and in-frame only. The table shows under 300,000 clones, with over 70% occurring only once. Germline values: CDR1 MDHEN, CDR2 SYDVKM. V was clipped by 4 bases and J by 3 bases; unmatched bases: 9. CDR3 length: 18 amino acids. This receptor was identified in a woman between 55 and 75 years old in good health and CMV-seropositive. Sequencing input: PBMCs. The gene calls are TRBV28 and TRBJ2-2, with 12 bases fitting TRBD2. Here the CDR3 DNA reads TGTGCCAGCAGTTCTCTAGCGGGAGGGCTGAGGGACACCGGGGAGCTGTTTTTT. It yields the protein CASSSLAGGLRDTGELFF.